These 5 T cell receptor beta chains were all obtained from the same sample, sequenced in a study of blood T cell repertoires in COVID-19. Produced via immunoSEQ multiplex PCR; TCRdb's table is partial and in-frame only. The data contain over 200,000 clones, 92% of them seen just once; the ten biggest clones take up over 0.75%. Sequenced: peripheral blood. These receptors all come from a man aged 55-75 years with COVID-19, enrolled during active disease.

The chain combines TRBV6-5 with TRBJ1-5; D not certain. The CDR3 is 13 residues long. V dropped 2 bases and J dropped 5 bases, with 7 bases sitting between them. The germline CDR1 and CDR2 sequences are MNHEY and SVGAGI. In DNA, the CDR3 is TGTGCCAGCAGTTACCTTATTGATCAGCCCCAGCATTTT. Its translation: CASSYLIDQPQHF.

In this sample, this clone turned up once. The genes are TRBV12-3 or TRBV12-4 and TRBJ1-1; 8 nucleotides line up with TRBD1. This CDR3 region has 12 residues. V was clipped by 3 bases and J by 10 bases; unmatched bases: 4. CDR3 DNA sequence: TGTGCCAGCAGTTTCCTAGGACAGGGAGCTTTCTTT. This codes for CASSFLGQGAFF.

This clone occurred a few times. The rearrangement joins TRBV11-2 to TRBJ2-2; D ambiguous. V gave up 0 bases and J gave up 11 bases, with 4 bases separating them. The CDR3 contains 11 residues. CDR1 and CDR2 from the germline V gene are SGHAT and FQNNGV. The CDR3 region is CASSLDIELFF. CDR3 bases: TGTGCCAGCAGCTTAGACATTGAGCTGTTTTTT. The full variable domain, completed using reference TRBV11-2 and TRBJ2-2, is EAGVAQSPRYKIIEKRQSVAFWCNPISGHATLYWYQQILGQGPKLLIQFQNNGVVDDSQLPKDRFSAERLKGVDSTLKIQPAKLEDSAVYLCASSLDIELFFGEGSRLTVL.

V usage is TRBV3-1 (or the pseudogene TRBV3-2) and J usage is TRBJ1-6, with D possibly matching TRBD1 (6 bases). Trimming removed 2 bases from V and 8 bases from J, with 16 bases in between. Germline-derived CDR1 and CDR2 are LGHDT and YNNKEL (reference sequence). The CDR3 runs 16 residues. CDR3 loop: CASSQSPGQRHSPLHF. CDR3 sequence (DNA): TGTGCCAGCAGCCAATCCCCCGGACAGAGACATTCACCCCTCCACTTT.

V usage is TRBV7-3 and J usage is TRBJ1-2, with 10 bases that match TRBD1. V gave up 3 bases and J gave up 8 bases; unmatched junction bases: 3. This CDR3 has 13 residues. Germline V gene sequence: CDR1 SGHTA, CDR2 FQGTGA. CDR3 protein: CASSFDRGQGYTF. CDR3 coding DNA: TGTGCCAGCAGCTTCGACAGGGGGCAAGGCTACACCTTC.